Sequencing of this T cell receptor beta chain was carried out in a study of cytomegalovirus exposure and HLA in healthy donors. Study-wide results and limits: The availability of immune exposure information extended only to CMV serostatus.

Of note for this clone: Antigen specificity is unknown.

Researchers ran the PCR with 60 Vbeta and 13 Jbeta primers. Only in-frame clones appear in the TCRdb table, and some are missing; sequencing was by immunoSEQ multiplex PCR. The sample lists 91,000 or so clones; about three quarters were seen once. Sequencing was performed on PBMCs. This clonotype originated in a young man in good health and CMV-seropositive.

CDR3 nucleotides: TGTGCCAGCAGTGCGTCCGGGACAGGACAAGCTTTCTTT. Its protein is CASSASGTGQAFF. The chain employs TRBV6-1 and TRBJ1-1, with TRBD1 identical over 8 bases. The CDR3 is made up of 13 amino acids. The trim removed 4 bases at V and 9 bases at J, leaving 7 bases unmatched. Germline CDR1 MNHNS, CDR2 SASEGT.